A selection of T cell receptor beta chains follows, all from one sample in a study of shared clonotypes between healthy human individuals. Clones were sequenced by immunoSEQ multiplex PCR, and TCRdb holds only the in-frame ones, with some missing. The sample lists roughly 2,000,000 clones; roughly 94% were seen once. Source material: naive CD8+ T cells sorted from blood. These receptors were collected from a man younger than 30 in good health. Both conserved end residues are part of each CDR3. Each record gives: V gene, J gene, D gene, clone size, CDR3 DNA, CDR3 protein. D genes are given only for firm matches. Clone size is given for some rows only: seen once, a few or many times, or a class if the clone is expanded.

TRBV6-1	TRBJ2-7	TRBD1	NA	TGTGCCAGCTTAAGGGACAGGGTCTTCTACGAGCAGTACTTC	CASLRDRVFYEQYF
TRBV6-1	TRBJ2-7	TRBD1	few	TGTGCCACCGCGGAAGGACAGGCCTACGAGCAGTACTTC	CATAEGQAYEQYF
TRBV5-1	TRBJ2-5	NA	NA	TGCGCCAGCAGCCGACAGAATCAAGAGACCCAGTACTTC	CASSRQNQETQYF
TRBV4-3	TRBJ2-1	NA	NA	TGCGCCAGCAGCCAAGACTGGGGGCAGTTATACAATGAGCAGTTCTTC	CASSQDWGQLYNEQFF
TRBV21-1	TRBJ1-5	NA	NA	TGTGCCAGCAGCAAAGCAACTAGGGTTAGCAATCAGCCCCAGCATTTT	CASSKATRVSNQPQHF
TRBV27	TRBJ2-1	NA	NA	TGTGCCAGCAGTTACTATCCCCCGGGATCGTCTCCCGATGAGCAGTTCTTC	CASSYYPPGSSPDEQFF
TRBV6-5	TRBJ1-1	NA	NA	TGTGCCAGCAGTTACTCGCCAGGGGTGAACACTGAAGCTTTCTTT	CASSYSPGVNTEAFF
TRBV28	TRBJ2-2	TRBD1	once	TGTGCCAGCATCTTCGACAGGGAAGCCGGGGAGCTGTTTTTT	CASIFDREAGELFF
TRBV27	TRBJ1-2	TRBD1	NA	TGTGCCAGCAGTCCGAACGGGGGACAGTTCTATGGCTACACCTTC	CASSPNGGQFYGYTF
TRBV7-9	TRBJ1-6	NA	once	TGTGCCAGCAGCTCCCCTTCGGGCAGCTCCTATAATTCACCCCTCCACTTT	CASSSPSGSSYNSPLHF
TRBV9	TRBJ2-3	TRBD1	NA	TGTGCCAGCAGCGCACTTGGGACAGGGGGATTCACAGATACGCAGTATTTT	CASSALGTGGFTDTQYF
TRBV13	TRBJ2-2	NA	NA	TGTGCCAGCAGCTTAGGCCCACCGAACACCGGGGAGCTGTTTTTT	CASSLGPPNTGELFF
TRBV29-1	TRBJ1-2	TRBD1	NA	TGCAGCGTTACCAGGGGGCTAGATGGCTACACCTTC	CSVTRGLDGYTF
TRBV29-1	TRBJ2-7	NA	once	TGCAGCGTTGAAGGTCCCAACTCCTACGAGCAGTACTTC	CSVEGPNSYEQYF
TRBV5-4	TRBJ2-1	NA	NA	TGTGCCAGCACCTTCTACGGTGGCCGGGGGGAGCAGTTCTTC	CASTFYGGRGEQFF
TRBV7-2	TRBJ2-2	NA	NA	TGTGCCAGCAGCCCCCTGGCGGGCACCGGGGAGCTGTTTTTT	CASSPLAGTGELFF
TRBV5-5	TRBJ1-6	NA	once	TGTGTCAGCAGCTTGGCTTTTGGACACATGAGCTCCTATAATTCACCCCTCCACTTT	CVSSLAFGHMSSYNSPLHF
TRBV27	TRBJ1-1	TRBD1	NA	TGTGCCAGCAGCGAACAGGGGGGGTACACTGAAGCTTTCTTT	CASSEQGGYTEAFF
TRBV4-3	TRBJ2-7	TRBD2	NA	TGCGCCAGCAGCCCCGATGGGGAGGGCCTCAAGTACGAGCAGTACTTC	CASSPDGEGLKYEQYF
TRBV7-9	TRBJ2-5	NA	NA	TGTGCCAGCAGCCAAAATCGACGCCTCCAAGAGACCCAGTACTTC	CASSQNRRLQETQYF
TRBV5-6	TRBJ1-3	NA	NA	TGTGCCAGCAGCCTCAATAGGGAGGGCTCTGGAAACACCATATATTTT	CASSLNREGSGNTIYF
TRBV13	TRBJ2-7	TRBD1	NA	TGTGCCAGCAGCTTATATGGACAGGAGTACGAGCAGTACTTC	CASSLYGQEYEQYF
TRBV28	TRBJ1-6	NA	NA	TGTGCCAGCAGTACACCGACAGAGTCCTATAATTCACCCCTCCACTTT	CASSTPTESYNSPLHF
TRBV28	TRBJ2-3	NA	NA	TGTGCCAGCAGTTTCCCTCCTTCAAGCGGGGATACGCAGTATTTT	CASSFPPSSGDTQYF
TRBV9	TRBJ2-1	TRBD2	NA	TGTGCCAGCAGCGTAGAAGCGGGAGGGAGCAATGAGCAGTTCTTC	CASSVEAGGSNEQFF
TRBV6-1	TRBJ2-7	NA	NA	TGTGCCAGCAGTGACCCCGGAACCTACGAGCAGTACTTC	CASSDPGTYEQYF
TRBV21-1	TRBJ2-7	NA	NA	TGTGCCAGCAGGCCTAGAGGGGGACAGGCATCCTACGAGCAGTACTTC	CASRPRGGQASYEQYF
TRBV7-9	TRBJ2-1	TRBD1	NA	TGTGCCAGCAGCTCAGGACAGGGCTCCTACAATGAGCAGTTCTTC	CASSSGQGSYNEQFF